Presented here are 4 T cell receptor beta chains from one specimen sequenced in a study of T cell responses to AZD1222 COVID-19 vaccine. Produced via immunoSEQ multiplex PCR; TCRdb's table is partial and in-frame only. Of more than 150,000 clones listed, approximately 92% are singletons. The sample here was peripheral blood, taken on day 0 of AZD1222 vaccination. The receptors derive from an adult in good health.

The CDR3 is CASSLAGRSSYNEQFF. The CDR3 bases are TGCGCCAGCAGCTTGGCCGGACGGAGCTCCTACAATGAGCAGTTCTTC. The chain uses TRBV5-1 and TRBJ2-1; D call uncertain. Trimming pared 0 bases from V and 0 bases from J, leaving 10 bases between. Per germline, CDR1 SGHRS and CDR2 YFSETQ. The CDR3 is made up of 16 amino acids.

CDR3 DNA: TGTGCCAGCAGCCTACGACAGGGTGGCTACACCTTC. It is translated as CASSLRQGGYTF. This chain links TRBV7-8 with TRBJ1-2; TRBD1 matches 7 bases. CDR1 SGHVS and CDR2 FQNEAQ come from the germline V gene. V was clipped by 5 bases and J by 7 bases; unmatched bases: 4. The CDR3 has 12 residues.

This chain uses TRBV6-6 with TRBJ1-2, with D tentatively TRBD1 (6 bases). CDR1 is MNHNY and CDR2 is SVGAGI in the germline V gene (reference sequence). V was shortened by 6 bases and J by 5 bases, with 13 bases between the two germline ends. The CDR3 has 13 residues. CDR3 DNA: TGTGCCAGCAGCTCGGACAGCAGTTATGGCTACACCTTC. As protein: CASSSDSSYGYTF.

The chain employs TRBV7-3 and TRBJ2-2; D call uncertain. This CDR3 comprises 16 residues. Germline V gene sequence: CDR1 SGHTA, CDR2 FQGTGA. V was cut by 1 base and J by 6 bases, with 15 bases left in between. The CDR3 protein is CASSLRAGRWAGELFF. CDR3 nucleotide sequence: TGTGCCAGCAGCTTAAGGGCAGGACGATGGGCCGGGGAGCTGTTTTTT.